This TCR beta chain was documented in a study of T-cell memory formation after mild COVID-19. After 5'RACE with constant-segment primers, TCR alpha and TCR beta cDNA libraries carrying sample barcodes and UMIs were obtained. One entry per CDR3 protein results from TCRdb running MiXCR on the 5' RACE reads. Among hundreds of thousands of distinct CDR3 sequences listed, more than 20% were seen once. The V end lost 5 bases, the J end lost 2 bases, and 13 bases lay between the germline ends. This CDR3 is built from 14 residues. Germline V lookup: CDR1 DFQATT, CDR2 SNEGSKA (reference sequence). The clonotype was recovered from an adult woman who had mild COVID-19 (a few samples of this study predate the infection). Cell type and time point are not known. The sequenced material came from PBMCs or a T cell subset sorted from them (not recorded which). The chain joins TRBV20-1 to TRBJ2-1; D could derive from TRBD1 or TRBD2 (5 bases each). The CDR3 here is CSAAGTPTYNEQFF. The CDR3 nucleotides read TGCAGTGCTGCCGGGACCCCCACCTACAATGAGCAGTTCTTC.